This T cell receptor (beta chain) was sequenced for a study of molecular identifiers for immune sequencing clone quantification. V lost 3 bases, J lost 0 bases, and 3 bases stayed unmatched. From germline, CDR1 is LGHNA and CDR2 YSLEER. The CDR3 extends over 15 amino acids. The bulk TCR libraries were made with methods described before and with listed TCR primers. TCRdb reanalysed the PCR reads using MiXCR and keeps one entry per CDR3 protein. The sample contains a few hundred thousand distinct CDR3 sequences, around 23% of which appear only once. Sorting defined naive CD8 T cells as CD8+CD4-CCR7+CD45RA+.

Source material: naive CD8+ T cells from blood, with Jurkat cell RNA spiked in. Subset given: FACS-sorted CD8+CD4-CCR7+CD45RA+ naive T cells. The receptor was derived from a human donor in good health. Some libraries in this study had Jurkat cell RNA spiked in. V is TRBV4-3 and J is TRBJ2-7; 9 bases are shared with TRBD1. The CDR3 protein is CASSHGTGISYEQYF. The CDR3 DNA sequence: TGCGCCAGCAGCCACGGGACAGGGATCTCCTACGAGCAGTACTTC.